This T cell receptor (beta chain) was sequenced during a study of blood T cell repertoires in COVID-19. Germline V gene data show CDR1 as SGDLS and CDR2 as YYNGEE. V lost 0 bases and J lost 3, with 9 bases in between. The CDR3 has 14 residues. The data were produced by immunoSEQ multiplex PCR, yet TCRdb's version contains in-frame clones alone and is incomplete. The table has roughly 400,000 clones, 70% to 90% seen once. Sequencing was performed on PBMCs or T cells enriched from blood (not recorded which). This receptor was taken from a young woman who had been exposed to COVID-19. The chain employs TRBV9 and TRBJ1-1, with D maybe TRBD1 (5 bases). The CDR3 reads CASSVGGADTEAFF. The CDR3 nucleotides read TGTGCCAGCAGCGTAGGGGGCGCCGACACTGAAGCTTTCTTT.